The entry below describes one T cell receptor (beta chain). This table comes from immunoSEQ multiplex PCR, and its TCRdb copy is limited to in-frame clones, with some not included. The sample records more than 10,000 clones, about nine tenths being singletons. This specimen belongs to a study of tumor T cells in aggressive B-cell lymphoma. V lost 5 bases and J lost 9, with 17 bases in between. Looked up from germline, CDR1 is SEHNR and CDR2 is FQNEAQ (reference sequence). The CDR3 sequence is 14 residues long. What was sequenced was tumor tissue. This TCR was recovered from an adult with diffuse large B cell lymphoma. The J gene is TRBJ1-5, the V gene TRBV7-9; D may be TRBD1 (6 bases). CDR3 in DNA: TGTGCCAGCAGCATTACTTCAGGGGATCCGCCCCAGCATTTT. Its protein product is CASSITSGDPPQHF.